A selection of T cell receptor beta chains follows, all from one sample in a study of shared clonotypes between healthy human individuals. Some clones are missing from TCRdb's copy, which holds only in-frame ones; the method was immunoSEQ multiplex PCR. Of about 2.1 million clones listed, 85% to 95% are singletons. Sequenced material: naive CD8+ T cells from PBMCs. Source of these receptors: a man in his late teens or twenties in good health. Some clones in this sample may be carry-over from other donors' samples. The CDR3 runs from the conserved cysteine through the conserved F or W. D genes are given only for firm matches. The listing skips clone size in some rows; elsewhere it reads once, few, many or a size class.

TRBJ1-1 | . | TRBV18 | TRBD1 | TGTGCCAGCTCACCACCGGGACAGGGTAGTACTGAAGCTTTCTTT | CASSPPGQGSTEAFF
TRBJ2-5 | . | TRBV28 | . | TGTGCCAGCAGTTCGGGGTACCAAGAGACCCAGTACTTC | CASSSGYQETQYF
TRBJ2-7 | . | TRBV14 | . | TGTGCCAGCAGCCAAGCCCTCTACGAGCAGTACTTC | CASSQALYEQYF
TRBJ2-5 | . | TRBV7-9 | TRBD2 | TGTGCCAGCAGCCCTCGGGGACTAGCGGACCAAGAGACCCAGTACTTC | CASSPRGLADQETQYF
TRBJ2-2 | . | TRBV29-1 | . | TGCAGCGTGGAAGACAGTAACACCGGGGAGCTGTTTTTT | CSVEDSNTGELFF
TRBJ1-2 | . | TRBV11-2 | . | TGTGCCAGCAGCCCCCGGGGGGGGCGGGTTAACTATGGCTACACCTTC | CASSPRGGRVNYGYTF
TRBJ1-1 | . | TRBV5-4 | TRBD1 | TGTGCCAGCAGCTTGGGGGTATCGGGACAGGGAAGAGGGGACACTGAAGCTTTCTTT | CASSLGVSGQGRGDTEAFF
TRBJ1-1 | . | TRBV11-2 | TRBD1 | TGTGCCAGCAGCGCATTACAGGGGTTAAACACTGAAGCTTTCTTT | CASSALQGLNTEAFF
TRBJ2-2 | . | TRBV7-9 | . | TGTGCCACCCGACACTTCAGGGAAGGGTACACCGGGGAGCTGTTTTTT | CATRHFREGYTGELFF
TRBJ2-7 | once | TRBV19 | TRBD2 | TGTGCCAGTAGTATACGGGTTAGTAGCGGGAGGTCCTCCTACGAGCAGTACTTC | CASSIRVSSGRSSYEQYF
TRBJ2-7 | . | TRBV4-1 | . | TGCGCCAGCAGCCAAGGCAGTTCCTACGAGCAGTACTTC | CASSQGSSYEQYF
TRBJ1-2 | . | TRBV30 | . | TGTGCCTGGAGTCTTCGGGGATATGGCTACACCTTC | CAWSLRGYGYTF
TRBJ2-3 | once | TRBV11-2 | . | TGTGCCAGCAGCAGACAGAGCACAGATACGCAGTATTTT | CASSRQSTDTQYF
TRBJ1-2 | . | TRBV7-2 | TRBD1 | TGTGCCAGCAGCTCAAACCCCGGGACAGGGGGCATCTATGGCTACACCTTC | CASSSNPGTGGIYGYTF
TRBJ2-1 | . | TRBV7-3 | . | TGTGCCAGCAGCTTAGGGTTAGGTGCGGAAAATGAGCAGTTCTTC | CASSLGLGAENEQFF
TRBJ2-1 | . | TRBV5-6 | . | TGTGCCAGCAGCTCGAAGCCTGGGGATGAGCAGTTCTTC | CASSSKPGDEQFF
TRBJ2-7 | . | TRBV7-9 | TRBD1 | TGTGCCAGCAGCCACCGTGGACAGGGGACACCCTACGAGCAGTACTTC | CASSHRGQGTPYEQYF
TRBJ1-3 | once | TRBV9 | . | TGTGCCAGCAGCGCGGACGGCGTCTCTGGAAACACCATATATTTT | CASSADGVSGNTIYF
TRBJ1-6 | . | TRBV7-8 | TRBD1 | TGTGCCAGCAGCTTCGGGACAGGGGGTAGGTCACCCCTCCACTTT | CASSFGTGGRSPLHF
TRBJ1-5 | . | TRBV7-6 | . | TGTGCCAGCAGCCCCCTGATGAATCAGCCCCAGCATTTT | CASSPLMNQPQHF
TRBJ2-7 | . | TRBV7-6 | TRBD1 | TGTGCCAGCAGCCAAGGGGGCGCGTCCTCCTACGAGCAGTACTTC | CASSQGGASSYEQYF
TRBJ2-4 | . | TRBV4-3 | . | TGCGCCAGCAGCCAAGTGGCAGCCCCAGCCAAAAACATTCAGTACTTC | CASSQVAAPAKNIQYF